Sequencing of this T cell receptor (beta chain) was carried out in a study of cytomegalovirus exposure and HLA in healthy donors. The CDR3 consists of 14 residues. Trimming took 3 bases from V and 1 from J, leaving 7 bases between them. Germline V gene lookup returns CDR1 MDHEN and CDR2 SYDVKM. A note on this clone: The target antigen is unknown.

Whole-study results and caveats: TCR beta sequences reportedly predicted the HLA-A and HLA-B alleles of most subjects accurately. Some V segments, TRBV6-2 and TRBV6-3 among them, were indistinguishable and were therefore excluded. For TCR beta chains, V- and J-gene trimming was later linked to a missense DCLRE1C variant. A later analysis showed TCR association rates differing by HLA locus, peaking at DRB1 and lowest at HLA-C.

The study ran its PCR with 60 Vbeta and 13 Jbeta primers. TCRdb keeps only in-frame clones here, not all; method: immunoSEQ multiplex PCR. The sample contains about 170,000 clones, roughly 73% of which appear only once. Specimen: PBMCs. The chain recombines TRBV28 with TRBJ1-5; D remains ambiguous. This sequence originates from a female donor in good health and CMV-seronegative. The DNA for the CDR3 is TGTGCCAGCAGTTTTTCCAGAAGCAATCAGCCCCAGCATTTT. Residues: CASSFSRSNQPQHF.